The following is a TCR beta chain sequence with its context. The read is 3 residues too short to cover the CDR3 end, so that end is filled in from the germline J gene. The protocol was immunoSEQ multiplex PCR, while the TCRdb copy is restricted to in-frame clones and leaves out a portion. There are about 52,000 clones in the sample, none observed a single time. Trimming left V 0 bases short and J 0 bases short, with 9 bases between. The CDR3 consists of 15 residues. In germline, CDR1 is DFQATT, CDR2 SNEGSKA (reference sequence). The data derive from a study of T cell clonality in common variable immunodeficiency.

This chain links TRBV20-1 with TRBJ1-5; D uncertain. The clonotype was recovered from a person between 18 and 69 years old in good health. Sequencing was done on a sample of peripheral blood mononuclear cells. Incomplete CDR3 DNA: TGCAGTGCTAGAGAGGAACAGCATAGCAATCAGCCC. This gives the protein CSAREEQHSNQP. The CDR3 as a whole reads CSAREEQHSNQPQHF.